Listed here are 20 T cell receptor beta chains from one sample, sequenced in a study of blood T cell repertoires in COVID-19. Sequenced by immunoSEQ multiplex PCR; TCRdb stores in-frame clones only, minus some. The data contain 350,000 to 400,000 clones, over 75% of them seen just once; the ten biggest clones take up 0.95% to 1%. Sequencing input: PBMCs or T cells enriched from blood (not recorded which). The receptors originated from a woman aged 25 to 39 with acute COVID-19.

The chain links TRBV7-3 to TRBJ2-1, with 9 bases matching TRBD1. CDR1 and CDR2 from the germline V gene are SGHTA and FQGTGA. The CDR3 contains 16 residues. V lost 6 bases to trimming and J lost 0 bases; unmatched junction nucleotides: 6. The CDR3 region has the DNA TGTGCCAGCAGTTTGACAGGGGGGAACTCCTACAATGAGCAGTTCTTC. This encodes CASSLTGGNSYNEQFF.

The genes are TRBV15 and TRBJ2-2; 7 positions match TRBD2. J gave up 5 bases and V 0 bases, and 9 bases lay outside the gene matches. CDR1 and CDR2 (germline): LNHNV, YYDKDF (reference sequence). This CDR3 comprises 17 residues. CDR3 region: CATSRDRERGRTGELFF. CDR3 nucleotides: TGTGCCACCAGCAGAGATAGGGAGCGGGGCCGTACCGGGGAGCTGTTTTTT.

V and J are TRBV19 and TRBJ2-1, with 9 bases fitting TRBD1. With V trimmed by 0 bases and J by 4 bases, 7 bases remained unmatched. The CDR3 covers 17 residues. Germline loops: CDR1 LNHDA, CDR2 SQIVND (reference sequence). The CDR3 loop is CASSIDPMGQGYNEQFF. DNA for the CDR3: TGTGCCAGTAGTATAGATCCCATGGGACAGGGTTACAATGAGCAGTTCTTC. Full variable domain (remainder filled in from reference TRBV19 and TRBJ2-1): DGGITQSPKYLFRKEGQNVTLSCEQNLNHDAMYWYRQDPGQGLRLIYYSQIVNDFQKGDIAEGYSVSREKKESFPLTVTSAQKNPTAFYLCASSIDPMGQGYNEQFFGPGTRLTVL.

The rearrangement uses TRBV5-1 and TRBJ1-1; 8 bases line up with TRBD1. Germline CDR1 reads SGHRS; CDR2 reads YFSETQ. The J segment lost 4 bases and the V segment lost 4 bases, leaving 6 bases of the junction unmatched. This CDR3 spans 14 amino acids. The DNA of the CDR3 is TGCGCCAGCAGCGAAGGACAGGGAAGCACTGAAGCTTTCTTT. Encoded protein: CASSEGQGSTEAFF.

The chain has TRBV30 and TRBJ2-3, with 7 nucleotides matching TRBD1. This CDR3 has 15 residues. V lost 2 bases, J lost 0 bases, and 5 bases stayed unmatched. Germline V gene lookup returns CDR1 GTSNPN and CDR2 SVGIG (reference sequence). The CDR3 bases are TGTGCCTGGAGTAAAGGACAGGAGAGCACAGATACGCAGTATTTT. Translating gives CAWSKGQESTDTQYF.

This clone was recorded a few times. The chain employs TRBV10-1 and TRBJ2-3, with TRBD2 matching over 11 bases. The germline V gene has CDR1 WNHNN and CDR2 SYGVQD (reference sequence). The ends lost 5 bases at V and 2 bases at J; junction bases unmatched: 12. The CDR3 is 18 amino acids. This chain's CDR3 is CASSLLLAGADFTDTQYF. The CDR3 DNA follows: TGCGCCAGCAGTCTCCTACTAGCGGGGGCTGATTTCACAGATACGCAGTATTTT.

This chain connects TRBV18 to TRBJ2-5; possible D gene TRBD1, 6 bases. The CDR3 spans 14 residues. Germline-derived CDR1 and CDR2 are KGHSH and LQKENI. V lost 3 bases and J lost 1, with 9 bases in between. CDR3 amino acids: CASSPGHLQETQYF. In nucleotides, the CDR3 is TGTGCCAGCTCACCGGGACACCTCCAAGAGACCCAGTACTTC.

V is TRBV7-9 and J is TRBJ2-2; 8 bases align to TRBD1. Trimming at V came to 5 bases and at J to 5 bases, leaving 13 bases not matched to a gene. The CDR3 extends over 17 amino acids. Germline V lookup: CDR1 SEHNR, CDR2 FQNEAQ (reference sequence). CDR3 region: CASSLRPGTGLTGELFF. CDR3 DNA: TGTGCCAGCAGCCTACGCCCCGGGACAGGTCTAACCGGGGAGCTGTTTTTT.

This clone was counted only a few times. This rearrangement joins TRBV5-8 to TRBJ1-2; weak D call: TRBD1 (6 bases). Germline lookup yields CDR1 SGHTS and CDR2 YDEGEE. The CDR3 has 16 amino acids. V dropped 4 bases and J dropped 8 bases, with 24 bases sitting between them. CDR3 sequence (DNA): TGTGCCAGCAGCGGATCCGGGACACGGGGAACGAGCGGCTACACCTTC. Translated: CASSGSGTRGTSGYTF.

Here the CDR3 reads CASSLGRGKEKLFF. In nucleotides, the CDR3 is TGTGCCAGCAGCTTAGGCAGGGGTAAAGAAAAACTGTTTTTT. The rearrangement uses TRBV7-9 and TRBJ1-4; D is possibly TRBD1 (6 bases). V gave up 1 base and J gave up 8 bases, with 11 bases separating them. The CDR3 is made up of 14 amino acids. Germline-derived CDR1 and CDR2 are SEHNR and FQNEAQ (reference sequence).

This rearrangement joins TRBV10-2 to TRBJ2-1; D unresolved. This CDR3 has 11 amino acids. CDR1 WSHSY and CDR2 SAAADI come from the germline V gene. The V end lost 10 bases, the J end lost 4 bases, and 8 bases lay between the germline ends. CDR3 sequence reads: CATNPYNEQFF. As DNA, the CDR3 is TGCGCCACCAATCCATACAATGAGCAGTTCTTC.

The chain links TRBV20-1 to TRBJ1-4; TRBD1 matches 8 bases. The trim removed 3 bases at V and 6 bases at J, leaving 9 bases unmatched. The CDR3 sequence is 15 residues long. In germline, CDR1 is DFQATT, CDR2 SNEGSKA (reference sequence). CDR3 sequence reads: CSASRLGQADEKLFF. The CDR3 DNA sequence: TGCAGTGCTAGTCGCTTGGGACAGGCAGATGAAAAACTGTTTTTT.

This clone was picked up one time. The chain recombines TRBV18 with TRBJ1-2; TRBD1 aligns across 11 bases. Germline lookup yields CDR1 KGHSH and CDR2 LQKENI. V was clipped by 4 bases and J by 6 bases; unmatched bases: 4. There are 14 residues in the CDR3. The CDR3 DNA follows: TGTGCCAGCTCACGGGGACAGGGGGTCGATGGCTACACCTTC. Translation: CASSRGQGVDGYTF.

The chain joins TRBV30 to TRBJ2-1; D unclear. CDR1 is GTSNPN and CDR2 is SVGIG in the germline V gene (reference sequence). V was shortened by 0 bases and J by 7 bases, with 7 bases between the two germline ends. This CDR3 contains 12 residues. The CDR3: CAWSVVLNEQFF. The CDR3 DNA reads as TGTGCCTGGAGTGTAGTACTGAATGAGCAGTTCTTC.

This sequence joins TRBV2 and TRBJ1-1, with TRBD1 matching 12 bases. Losses at the gene ends were 10 bases for V and 1 base for J; bases not matched to a gene: 10. This CDR3 contains 16 residues. CDR1 is SNHLY and CDR2 is FYNNEI in the germline V gene. The CDR3 loop is CAIPGQGAFGNTEAFF. The CDR3 nucleotides are TGTGCCATTCCGGGACAGGGGGCGTTCGGGAACACTGAAGCTTTCTTT. The full variable domain, rest sourced from reference TRBV2 and TRBJ1-1, is EPEVTQTPSHQVTQMGQEVILRCVPISNHLYFYWYRQILGQKVEFLVSFYNNEISEKSEIFDDQFSVERPDGSNFTLKIRSTKLEDSAMYFCAIPGQGAFGNTEAFFGQGTRLTVV.

The genes are TRBV2 and TRBJ1-5; perhaps TRBD1 as D (5 bases). CDR3 length: 15 amino acids. Germline V gene data show CDR1 as SNHLY and CDR2 as FYNNEI. V was clipped by 4 bases and J by 2 bases, with 12 bases between them. The CDR3 nucleotides are TGTGCCAGCAGTGGGGGCAGGGTGGGCAATCAGCCCCAGCATTTT. Protein: CASSGGRVGNQPQHF.

V usage is TRBV28 and J usage is TRBJ1-2; 8 bases agree with TRBD1. The CDR3 sequence is 14 residues long. Trimming cost V 8 bases and J 3 bases; bases outside gene matches: 8. The germline gives CDR1 MDHEN, CDR2 SYDVKM. As DNA, the CDR3 is TGTGCCAGCGGCGGACAGGGCTCGTACTATGGCTACACCTTC. This sequence encodes CASGGQGSYYGYTF.

The J gene is TRBJ1-5, the V gene TRBV6-4; no clear D gene. CDR1 and CDR2 from the germline V gene are MRHNA and SNTAGT. Trimming stripped 5 bases from V and 3 bases from J, with 8 bases between. The CDR3 length is 13 residues. The CDR3 DNA follows: TGTGCCAGCAGTAAGGAGACCAATCAGCCCCAGCATTTT. Amino acid sequence: CASSKETNQPQHF.

The rearrangement links TRBV21-1 to TRBJ2-1; TRBD2, the table's D call, lacks a check against the DNA. TRBV21-1 is tagged as a pseudogene. This CDR3 is 19 amino acids long. The CDR3 here is CASSNSSGPHDAYRNEQFF. The CDR3, as DNA: TGTGCCAGCAGCAACTCTAGCGGGCCCCATGATGCCTACCGGAATGAGCAGTTCTTC.

The chain couples TRBV28 to TRBJ1-1; a possible D gene is TRBD1 (5 bases). CDR1 is MDHEN and CDR2 is SYDVKM in the germline V gene. This CDR3 comprises 14 residues. Trimming took off 7 bases at V and 5 bases at J, with 17 bases between the two ends. CDR3 in amino acids: CASIGQGRRTEAFF. CDR3 coding DNA: TGTGCCAGCATCGGTCAGGGCCGAAGGACTGAAGCTTTCTTT. The entire variable domain, with the rest obtained from reference TRBV28 and TRBJ1-1, is as follows: DVKVTQSSRYLVKRTGEKVFLECVQDMDHENMFWYRQDPGLGLRLIYFSYDVKMKEKGDIPEGYSVSREKKERFSLILESASTNQTSMYLCASIGQGRRTEAFFGQGTRLTVV.